The clone carrying this T cell receptor beta chain was observed at least ten times. J gave up 2 bases and V 4 bases, and 1 base lay outside the gene matches. Per germline, CDR1 SGHTA and CDR2 FQGNSA. This CDR3 is 14 amino acids long. This entry is derived from a study of human T cells and chemical hapten exposure. Separate cDNA molecules received unique molecular identifiers, which the library attached to them. One entry per CDR3 protein, called by TCRdb with MiXCR from the RACE reads. This table holds 25,000 to 35,000 distinct CDR3 sequences, 5% to 6.5% found once. Time point noted: patch test 3, about 24 weeks after DPC sensitization. Sample treatment: therapeutic diphenylcyclopropenone sensitization with weekly scalp DPC.

The chain is built from TRBV7-2 and TRBJ1-2, with TRBD1 matching over 10 bases. This clonotype was sampled from a man younger than 40 with alopecia areata. Some clones in this sample may be carry-over from other donors' samples. Sequenced material: whole blood, taken in connection with sensitization to the hapten diphenylcyclopropenone (DPC). Here the CDR3 reads CASSSGQGNYGYTF. CDR3 DNA: TGTGCCAGCAGCTCGGGACAGGGGAACTATGGCTACACCTTC. Supplemented by reference TRBV7-2 and TRBJ1-2, the full variable domain reads GAGVSQSPSNKVTEKGKDVELRCDPISGHTALYWYRQSLGQGLEFLIYFQGNSAPDKSGLPSDRFSAERTGGSVSTLTIQRTQQEDSAVYLCASSSGQGNYGYTFGSGTRLTVV.